Listed below are T cell receptor beta chains from one sample, sequenced in a study. MiXCR, applied by TCRdb to the 5' RACE reads, yields one record per CDR3 protein. The data show approximately 57,000 distinct CDR3 sequences, about 20% seen once. The sequenced sample consisted of tumor-infiltrating Tregs sorted from the breast tumor. The receptors shown here come from a female donor with breast cancer. Both conserved end residues are part of each CDR3. Fields, in order: J gene, V gene, D gene, clone size, CDR3 protein, CDR3 DNA. A D gene is named only where the DNA matches it firmly. Expanded clones get a size class; other rows say once, few or many, or leave the size out.

>TRBJ1-6|TRBV5-6|TRBD1|many
CASRGTGNNSPLHF
TGTGCCAGCAGAGGGACAGGCAATAATTCACCCCTCCACTTT
>TRBJ2-1|TRBV10-2|TRBD2|-
CASSGPGGPANEQFF
TGCGCCAGCAGTGGGCCGGGAGGGCCGGCGAATGAGCAGTTCTTC
>TRBJ2-2|TRBV5-1|-|few
CASRRNTGELFF
TGCGCCAGCAGGCGAAACACCGGGGAGCTGTTTTTT
>TRBJ2-2|TRBV6-1|TRBD2|few
CASSGTSGRAGTGELFF
TGTGCCAGCAGCGGGACTAGCGGGAGGGCCGGCACCGGGGAGCTGTTTTTT
>TRBJ2-7|TRBV18|-|-
CASSPETVYEQYF
TGTGCCAGCTCACCAGAGACAGTCTACGAGCAGTACTTC
>TRBJ2-5|TRBV3-1|TRBD1|few
CASSQVSGGIETQYF
TGTGCCAGCAGCCAAGTTTCAGGGGGCATAGAGACCCAGTACTTC
>TRBJ1-1|TRBV12-3/TRBV12-4|TRBD1|many
CASSHRDRRKNTEAFF
TGTGCCAGCAGTCACCGGGACAGGAGGAAGAACACTGAAGCTTTCTTT
>TRBJ2-2|TRBV19|-|few
CASSMRGDTGELFF
TGTGCCAGTAGTATGAGGGGGGACACCGGGGAGCTGTTTTTT
>TRBJ2-1|TRBV4-3|TRBD2|-
CASSLAGAGDEQSF
TGCGCCAGCAGCCTAGCGGGAGCAGGAGATGAGCAGTCCTTC
>TRBJ1-2|TRBV12-3/TRBV12-4|-|few
CASSLKARDYGYTF
TGTGCCAGCAGTTTAAAAGCCAGAGACTATGGCTACACCTTC
>TRBJ2-3|TRBV7-6|-|many
CASSTWTAITDTQYF
TGTGCCAGCAGCACCTGGACGGCCATCACAGATACGCAGTATTTT
>TRBJ2-5|TRBV5-1|TRBD2|few
CASSSSSGASGETQYF
TGCGCCAGCAGCTCGTCTAGCGGGGCGTCTGGAGAGACCCAGTACTTC
>TRBJ2-3|TRBV12-3/TRBV12-4|TRBD2|many
CASTQSTSGTADTQYF
TGTGCCAGCACCCAATCGACTAGCGGGACAGCAGATACGCAGTATTTT
>TRBJ2-7|TRBV6-2/TRBV6-3|-|few
CASGTPAGQGYEQYF
TGTGCCAGCGGGACCCCCGCAGGGCAGGGGTACGAGCAGTACTTC
>TRBJ1-1|TRBV29-1|-|few
CSVEGQQNTEAFF
TGCAGCGTAGAAGGACAGCAGAACACTGAAGCTTTCTTT
>TRBJ2-1|TRBV27|-|-
CASSFQGGEQFF
TGTGCCAGCAGTTTTCAAGGCGGGGAGCAGTTCTTC
>TRBJ2-7|TRBV7-2|-|few
CASSYRDTSYEQYF
TGTGCCAGCAGCTACCGGGACACCTCCTACGAGCAGTACTTC
>TRBJ1-2|TRBV4-3|-|few
CASSQEGDRILNYGYTF
TGCGCCAGCAGCCAAGAAGGAGACAGGATACTTAACTATGGCTACACCTTC
>TRBJ1-1|TRBV20-1|-|few
CSAKGAVSPIDDFF
TGCAGTGCTAAAGGGGCAGTAAGTCCGATAGACGATTTCTTT